The following is a T cell receptor (beta chain) sequence with its context. Its target is unknown. Per the germline V gene, CDR1 is SGHRS and CDR2 is YFSETQ. The CDR3 covers 17 residues. The trim removed 7 bases at V and 2 bases at J, leaving 14 bases unmatched. Starting from approximately 0.45 ug of total RNA, TCR beta cDNA was produced with a primer in the constant region. Library construction for TCR beta comprised three nested multiplex PCR rounds performed with slightly modified ARM-PCR. Primers for the first two PCR rounds were TRBV1-TRBV30 forward primers and a C-beta reverse primer (approximately 10 cycles per round). TCRdb ran MiXCR on the multiplex PCR reads and lists one entry per CDR3 protein. The data show over 95,000 distinct CDR3 sequences, with around two thirds seen just once and around 9.1% held by the top ten. This entry is derived from a study of tumor-infiltrating lymphocytes in primary liver carcinoma. Overall study: The study obtained roughly 3.5 to 7.5 million productive TCRbeta reads per sample, similar across tissue types.

Each 20-30 mg portion of unsorted bulk tissue served as the source for co-extraction of RNA and DNA. Treatment of the patients' primary liver carcinoma consisted of surgical resection. Each of the tumor samples contained in excess of 85% viable tumor cells. Study results and limitations: Researchers report that only about 8-25% of top clones turned up in all five tumor regions.

The TCR originated in an older woman with primary liver carcinoma and hepatitis B virus infection. This chain joins TRBV5-1 and TRBJ1-3; the match to TRBD1 covers 8 bases. Sequenced sample: liver tumor tissue from sampling region 5. Indicated subset: tumor region T5, tumor centre. DNA of the CDR3: TGCGCCAGCGGCCCTTGGGCCGCGACAGGGGCTGGAAACACCATATATTTT. Its translation is CASGPWAATGAGNTIYF.